This T cell receptor (beta chain) derives from a study of metastatic and nonmetastatic thyroid tumors (dated by TCRdb to 2019 to 2021). Some background on the complete study: For patients with malignant and with benign thyroid disease, the researchers compared repertoires between peripheral blood samples and tumor or nodule tissue samples.

Libraries were made using PCR. Data came from an Illumina HiSeq 4000. High-throughput sequencing was used to profile the CDR3 region of the TCR beta-chain in every patient. Processing in the source paper ran as follows. The researchers built a classifier to tell apart papillary thyroid cancer patients with distant metastasis, based on CDR3 differences among clinicopathological groups. To measure repertoire diversity the researchers used the Shannon index, while the Morisita-Horn index served to gauge how similar the tumor and blood repertoires were. The public sequencing data were trimmed at Q25 with fastp and processed into clonotypes with MiXCR by TCRdb, which kept only in-frame beta chains. It is TCRdb's table, rather than the study itself, that gives the V and J calls and clone size. This sample holds 15,000 to 20,000 clones; approximately 13% were observed only once. The ten largest clones represent more than 15% of the sample.

This clone was counted ten times or more. The clone's antigen remains unknown. No clone much larger than this one lies a single base away; base qualities are absent. None of the patients had been given any treatment before thyroid surgery. Using T-cell receptor beta sequencing, the study looked back at clinical samples from patients collected from about 2012 to 2018. Beyond this particular receptor, the publication reports: TCR beta diversity was reported as significantly higher in malignant tumors than in benign nodules, in both blood and tumor samples.

V is reduced by 0 bases and J by 3 bases, leaving a spacing of 8 bases between them. Taken from cysteine to phenylalanine, the CDR3 has 14 residues. Only the CDR3 DNA stays, 42 bases, in frame from base 1. Per the germline V gene (reference sequence), SEHNR is the CDR1 and FQNEAQ is the CDR2. This sequence uses TRBV7-9 and TRBJ1-1; the D segment cannot be called with confidence. The sequence was obtained from a female donor with papillary thyroid cancer or a benign thyroid nodule (not recorded which). Some clones in this sample may be carry-over from other donors' samples. Source material: tumor tissue. DNA sequence: TGTGCCAGCAGCTTAGCGGGTGGGTACACTGAAGCTTTCTTT. Translated, it reads CASSLAGGYTEAFF.